This T cell receptor beta chain was found in a study of OX40 agonist ivuxolimab in advanced cancers. Looking at the study overall: Patients received the agonistic anti-OX40 (CD134) antibody ivuxolimab. Ivuxolimab doses were 0.01, 0.1, 0.3, 1.5, 3 or 10 mg/kg every 2 weeks. Dose-escalation patients had hepatocellular carcinoma, melanoma, renal cell or head and neck cancer. Study results and limitations: Fewer expanded clones were found on average in CD4+ than in CD8+ T cells.

Repertoires were generated with immunoSEQ multiplex PCR, while TCRdb's copy carries only in-frame clones and drops some. The sample holds just under 75,000 clones, over 75% seen once. From germline, CDR1 is SGHRS and CDR2 YFSETQ. The V gene end was trimmed by 4 bases and the J gene end by 5 bases; junction bases not matched to a gene: 8. There are 15 residues in the CDR3. As regards this clone: Its antigen remains unknown.

The specimen was CD4+ or CD8+ T cells sorted from blood, collected in a trial of the OX40 agonist ivuxolimab. This receptor was identified in an adult with an advanced solid tumor such as melanoma, head and neck, liver or kidney cancer. The chain carries TRBV5-1 and TRBJ2-3; TRBD2 aligns across 9 bases. The CDR3 nucleotides are TGCGCCAGCAGCCGGGCGGGAGGGCCAGGAGATACGCAGTATTTT. Its translation: CASSRAGGPGDTQYF.